The entry below describes one TCR beta chain. No antigen is known for it. The CDR3 contains 15 residues. Germline CDR1 reads SGHRS; CDR2 reads YFSETQ. J lost 0 bases, V lost 3 bases, and 5 bases had no gene match. Measured with immunoSEQ multiplex PCR; TCRdb has only the in-frame clones, and not every one. The sample lists 35,000 to 40,000 clones; over 80% were seen once. The data derive from a study of OX40 agonist ivuxolimab in advanced cancers. Study-level information: A diagnosis of hepatocellular carcinoma, melanoma, renal cell or head and neck cancer was present in dose-escalation patients. Mean age approximately 55 years, range roughly 20 to 85; about 85% male. Points from the study as a whole: CD4+ and CD8+ T cells in blood underwent clonal expansion by week 6 at 0.1 to 3.0 mg/kg. Researchers report that CD8+ T cells had, on average, more expanded clones than CD4+.

This TCR was sampled from an adult with an advanced solid tumor such as melanoma, head and neck, liver or kidney cancer. Sequencing was performed on CD4+ or CD8+ T cells sorted from blood, taken in a trial of the OX40 agonist ivuxolimab. V is TRBV5-1 and J is TRBJ2-7; TRBD2 aligns across 8 bases. CDR3 loop: CASSSASGLSYEQYF. The CDR3 DNA sequence: TGCGCCAGCAGCTCTGCTAGCGGGCTCTCCTACGAGCAGTACTTC. The entire variable domain, with the rest obtained from reference TRBV5-1 and TRBJ2-7, is as follows: KAGVTQTPRYLIKTRGQQVTLSCSPISGHRSVSWYQQTPGQGLQFLFEYFSETQRNKGNFPGRFSGRQFSNSRSEMNVSTLELGDSALYLCASSSASGLSYEQYFGPGTRLTVT.